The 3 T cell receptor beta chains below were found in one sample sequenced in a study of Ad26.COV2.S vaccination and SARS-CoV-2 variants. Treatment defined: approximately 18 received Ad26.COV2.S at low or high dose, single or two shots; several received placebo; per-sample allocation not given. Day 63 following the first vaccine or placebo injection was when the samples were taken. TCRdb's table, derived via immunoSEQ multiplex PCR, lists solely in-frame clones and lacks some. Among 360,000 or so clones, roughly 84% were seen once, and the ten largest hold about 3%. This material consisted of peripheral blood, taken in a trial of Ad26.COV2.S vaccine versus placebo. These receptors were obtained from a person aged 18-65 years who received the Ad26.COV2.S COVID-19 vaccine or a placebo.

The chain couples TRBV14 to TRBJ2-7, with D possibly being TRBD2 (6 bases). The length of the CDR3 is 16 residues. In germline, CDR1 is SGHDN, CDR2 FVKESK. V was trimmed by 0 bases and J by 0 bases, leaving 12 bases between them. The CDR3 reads CASSQEFLGGSYEQYF. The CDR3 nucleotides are TGTGCCAGCAGCCAAGAATTTCTCGGGGGCTCCTACGAGCAGTACTTC.

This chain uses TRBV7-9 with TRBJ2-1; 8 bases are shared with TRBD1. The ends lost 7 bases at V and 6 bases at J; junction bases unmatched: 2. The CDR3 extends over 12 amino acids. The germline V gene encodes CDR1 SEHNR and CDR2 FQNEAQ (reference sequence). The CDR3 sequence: CASIGTGNEQFF. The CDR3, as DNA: TGTGCCAGCATTGGGACAGGCAATGAGCAGTTCTTC. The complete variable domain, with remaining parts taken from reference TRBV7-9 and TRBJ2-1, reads DTGVSQNPRHKITKRGQNVTFRCDPISEHNRLYWYRQTLGQGPEFLTYFQNEAQLEKSRLLSDRFSAERPKGSFSTLEIQRTEQGDSAMYLCASIGTGNEQFFGPGTRLTVL.

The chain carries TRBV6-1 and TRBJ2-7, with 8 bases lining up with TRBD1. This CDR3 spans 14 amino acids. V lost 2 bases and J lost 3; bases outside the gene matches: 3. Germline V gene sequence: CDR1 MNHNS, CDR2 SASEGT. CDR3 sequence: CASSERRGLYEQYF. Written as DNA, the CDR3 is TGTGCCAGCAGTGAACGCAGGGGGCTCTACGAGCAGTACTTC.